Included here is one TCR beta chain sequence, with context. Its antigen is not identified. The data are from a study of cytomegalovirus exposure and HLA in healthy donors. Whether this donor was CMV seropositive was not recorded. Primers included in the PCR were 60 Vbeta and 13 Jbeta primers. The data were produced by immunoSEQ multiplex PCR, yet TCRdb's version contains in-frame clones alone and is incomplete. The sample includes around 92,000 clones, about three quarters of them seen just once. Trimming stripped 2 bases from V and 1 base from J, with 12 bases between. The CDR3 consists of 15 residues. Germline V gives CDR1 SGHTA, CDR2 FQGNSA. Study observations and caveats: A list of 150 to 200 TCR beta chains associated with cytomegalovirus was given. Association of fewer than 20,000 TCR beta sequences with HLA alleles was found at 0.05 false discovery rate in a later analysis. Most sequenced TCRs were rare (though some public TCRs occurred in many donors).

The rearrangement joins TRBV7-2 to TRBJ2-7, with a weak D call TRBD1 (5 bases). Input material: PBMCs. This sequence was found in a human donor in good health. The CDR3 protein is CASSLSSDSSYEQYF. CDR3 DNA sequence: TGTGCCAGCAGCTTAAGTTCTGACAGTTCCTACGAGCAGTACTTC.